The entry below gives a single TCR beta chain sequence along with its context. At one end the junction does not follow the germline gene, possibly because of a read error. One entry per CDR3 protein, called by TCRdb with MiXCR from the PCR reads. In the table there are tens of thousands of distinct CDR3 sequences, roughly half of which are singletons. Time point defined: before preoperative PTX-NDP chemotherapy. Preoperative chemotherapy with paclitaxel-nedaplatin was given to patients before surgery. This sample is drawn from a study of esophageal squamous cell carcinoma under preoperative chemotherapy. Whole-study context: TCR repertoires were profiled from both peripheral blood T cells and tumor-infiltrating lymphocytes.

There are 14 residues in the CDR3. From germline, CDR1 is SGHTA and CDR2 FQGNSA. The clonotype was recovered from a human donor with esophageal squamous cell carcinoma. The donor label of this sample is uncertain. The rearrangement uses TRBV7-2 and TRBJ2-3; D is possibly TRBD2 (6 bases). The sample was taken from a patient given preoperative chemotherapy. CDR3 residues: CGSTGRGAKNTQYF. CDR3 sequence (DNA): TGTGGCAGCACGGGGCGGGGTGCCAAAAACACTCAGTATTTT.